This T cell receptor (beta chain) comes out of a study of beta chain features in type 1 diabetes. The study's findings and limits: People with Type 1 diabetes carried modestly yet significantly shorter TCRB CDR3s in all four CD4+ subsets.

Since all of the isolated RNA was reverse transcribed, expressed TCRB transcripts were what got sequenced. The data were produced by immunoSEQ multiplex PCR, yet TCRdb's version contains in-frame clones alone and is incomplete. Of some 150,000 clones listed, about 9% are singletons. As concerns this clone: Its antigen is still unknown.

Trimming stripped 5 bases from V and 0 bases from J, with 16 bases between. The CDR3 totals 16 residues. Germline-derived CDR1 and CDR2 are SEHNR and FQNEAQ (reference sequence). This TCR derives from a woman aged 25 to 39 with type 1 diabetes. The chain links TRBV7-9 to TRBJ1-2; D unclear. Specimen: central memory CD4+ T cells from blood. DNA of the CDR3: TGTGCCAGCAGCCCAACCCGCGCAGGTCCTAACTATGGCTACACCTTC. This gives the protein CASSPTRAGPNYGYTF.